This record concerns one TCR beta chain sequence. The sample originates from a study of blood T cells in healthy people across ages. A J-beta primer mix and a sample-barcoded 5' primer were used in a second PCR of roughly 7 to 12 cycles. The template-switch adaptor was a 5' adaptor with 12 random nucleotides. It tagged each cDNA molecule. In TCRdb, the 5' RACE reads were re-called with MiXCR into one record per CDR3 protein. The top ten hold 15% to 20% of the sample, which has approximately 800,000 distinct CDR3 sequences, around half seen once. Germline CDR1 and CDR2: MDHEN and SYDVKM. Trimming stripped 5 bases from V and 5 bases from J, with 13 bases between. The CDR3 is 14 residues long.

Sequencing input: blood. This sequence joins TRBV28 and TRBJ2-4; D call uncertain. The receptor's source is an elderly man in good health. CDR3 in amino acids: CASSPPAGENIQYF. In nucleotides, the CDR3 is TGTGCCAGCAGTCCCCCAGCAGGCGAAAACATTCAGTACTTC. Variable domain in full (rest from reference TRBV28 and TRBJ2-4): DVKVTQSSRYLVKRTGEKVFLECVQDMDHENMFWYRQDPGLGLRLIYFSYDVKMKEKGDIPEGYSVSREKKERFSLILESASTNQTSMYLCASSPPAGENIQYFGAGTRLSVL.